These 8 T cell receptor beta chains share one sample of origin, sequenced in a study of OX40 agonist ivuxolimab in advanced cancers. Libraries were prepared by immunoSEQ multiplex PCR; TCRdb keeps only in-frame clonotypes and omits some of them. The data contain roughly 67,000 clones, almost 95% of them singletons. The source material was CD4+ or CD8+ T cells sorted from blood, sampled in a trial of the OX40 agonist ivuxolimab. The receptors here all came from an adult with an advanced solid tumor such as melanoma, head and neck, liver or kidney cancer.

The rearrangement links TRBV6-1 to TRBJ1-1, with 7 bases fitting TRBD1. Germline CDR1 MNHNS, CDR2 SASEGT. The V and J ends lost 4 bases and 5 bases, in that order; junction bases with no gene match: 13. The CDR3 runs 16 residues. The CDR3 loop reads CASSGSGGGWRTEAFF. As DNA, the CDR3 is TGTGCCAGCAGTGGGTCAGGGGGAGGGTGGCGGACTGAAGCTTTCTTT.

The chain recombines TRBV19 with TRBJ1-2; no firm D call. Trimming took off 5 bases at V and 5 bases at J, with 15 bases between the two ends. This CDR3 has 14 residues. Germline lookup yields CDR1 LNHDA and CDR2 SQIVND (reference sequence). The CDR3 loop reads CASSPRLGGYGYTF. Written as DNA, the CDR3 is TGTGCCAGTAGTCCCCGCCTTGGCGGTTATGGCTACACCTTC.

V is TRBV11-3 and J is TRBJ2-2; possibly TRBD1 or TRBD2 for D (5 bases each). Germline CDR1 SGHNT, CDR2 YENEEA. The CDR3 has 15 residues. Between the trimmed V and J ends, which lost 5 bases and 6 bases, there was a span of 16 bases. The CDR3 loop reads CASSPRDGLAGELFF. The CDR3 DNA sequence: TGTGCCAGCAGCCCCCGGGACGGGCTCGCCGGGGAGCTGTTTTTT.

Concerning this clone itself: At one boundary the junction diverges from the germline segment, which might be a read error. The chain couples TRBV13 to TRBJ2-7; no reliable D call. The CDR3 consists of 14 residues. The germline V gene has CDR1 PRHDT and CDR2 FYEKMQ (reference sequence). The CDR3 DNA reads TGTGCCAGCAGCTTAAGACCCTCCTCCCACGAGCAGTACTTC. The encoded protein is CASSLRPSSHEQYF.

The J gene is TRBJ1-2, the V gene TRBV19; 9 bases map to TRBD1. Germline CDR1 is LNHDA and CDR2 is SQIVND (reference sequence). The CDR3 length is 14 residues. The V gene end was trimmed by 7 bases and the J gene end by 4 bases; junction bases not matched to a gene: 7. In DNA, the CDR3 is TGTGCCAGTAAAAGACAGGGGGTTGTCTATGGCTACACCTTC. Protein product: CASKRQGVVYGYTF.

This chain connects TRBV21-1 to TRBJ1-5. TRBV21-1 is a known pseudogene. This CDR3 is built from 15 residues. DNA for the CDR3: TGTGCCAGCAGCAAATCCTTGGGAGGCAATCAGCCCCAGCATTTT. As protein: CASSKSLGGNQPQHF.

V gene TRBV7-9 combines with J gene TRBJ2-7; no clear D. Trimming left V 2 bases short and J 2 bases short, with 4 bases between. The CDR3 has 12 amino acids. Per germline, CDR1 SEHNR and CDR2 FQNEAQ (reference sequence). CDR3 sequence: CASSLYPYEQYF. The CDR3 DNA is TGTGCCAGCAGCTTATATCCCTACGAGCAGTACTTC.

V is TRBV6-1 and J is TRBJ2-7; the match to TRBD1 covers 7 bases. The V segment lost 4 bases and the J segment 1 base; nucleotides outside the gene matches: 7. From germline, CDR1 is MNHNS and CDR2 SASEGT. This CDR3 has 15 amino acids. CDR3 in amino acids: CASSGDRDSSYEQYF. The DNA of the CDR3 is TGTGCCAGCAGTGGGGACCGGGACAGTTCCTACGAGCAGTACTTC.